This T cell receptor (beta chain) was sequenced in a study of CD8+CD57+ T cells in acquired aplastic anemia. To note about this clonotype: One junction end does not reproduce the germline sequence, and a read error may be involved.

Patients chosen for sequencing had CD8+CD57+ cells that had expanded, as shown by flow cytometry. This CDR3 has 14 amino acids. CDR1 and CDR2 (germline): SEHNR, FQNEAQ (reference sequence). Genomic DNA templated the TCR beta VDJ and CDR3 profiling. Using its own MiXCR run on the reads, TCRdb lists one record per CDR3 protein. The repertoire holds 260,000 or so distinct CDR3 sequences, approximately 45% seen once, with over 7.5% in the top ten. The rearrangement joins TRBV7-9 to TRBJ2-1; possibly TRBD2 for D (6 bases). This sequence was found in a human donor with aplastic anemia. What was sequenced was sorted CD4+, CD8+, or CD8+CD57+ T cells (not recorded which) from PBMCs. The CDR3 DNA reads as TGTGCCAGCAGCCAAAACGTCGGGAGCAATGGGCAGTTCTTC. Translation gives CASSQNVGSNGQFF.